This TCR beta chain derives from a study of blood T cell repertoires in COVID-19. In the authors' workflow: From reference gene primer amplification, estimates of nucleated cell counts were derived. The data were produced by immunoSEQ multiplex PCR, yet TCRdb's version contains in-frame clones alone and is incomplete. V and J calls and clone size are given by that table; D and trimming were obtained from the DNA. The sample includes 180,000 or so clones, 85% to 90% of them seen just once. The CDR3 has 13 amino acids. Germline CDR1 is LGHDT and CDR2 is YNNKEL (reference sequence). Germline trimming cut 3 bases from V and 7 bases from J; bases unmatched to any gene: 5.

This rearrangement joins TRBV3-1 (or the pseudogene TRBV3-2) to TRBJ1-2, with TRBD1 identical over 7 bases. The receptor comes from a woman aged 25-40 years with active or convalescent COVID-19. The source material was peripheral blood. The CDR3 bases are TGTGCCAGCAGCCACAGGGGGATCTTTGGCTACACCTTC. Its translation: CASSHRGIFGYTF.